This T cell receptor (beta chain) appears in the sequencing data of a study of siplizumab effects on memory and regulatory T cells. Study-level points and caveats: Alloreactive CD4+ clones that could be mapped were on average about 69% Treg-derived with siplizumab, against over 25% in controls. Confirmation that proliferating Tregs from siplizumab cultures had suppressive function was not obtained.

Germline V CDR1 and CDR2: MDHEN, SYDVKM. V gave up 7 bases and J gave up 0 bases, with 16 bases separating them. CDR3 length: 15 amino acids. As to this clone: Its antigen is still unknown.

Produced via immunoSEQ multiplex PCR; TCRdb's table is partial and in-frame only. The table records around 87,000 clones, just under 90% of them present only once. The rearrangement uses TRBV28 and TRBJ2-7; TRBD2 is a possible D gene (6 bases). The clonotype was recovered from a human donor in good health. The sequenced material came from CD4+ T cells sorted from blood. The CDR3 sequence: CASIPGVTSSYEQYF. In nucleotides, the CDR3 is TGTGCCAGCATCCCGGGGGTTACCAGCTCCTACGAGCAGTACTTC. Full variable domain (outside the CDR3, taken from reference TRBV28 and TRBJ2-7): DVKVTQSSRYLVKRTGEKVFLECVQDMDHENMFWYRQDPGLGLRLIYFSYDVKMKEKGDIPEGYSVSREKKERFSLILESASTNQTSMYLCASIPGVTSSYEQYFGPGTRLTVT.